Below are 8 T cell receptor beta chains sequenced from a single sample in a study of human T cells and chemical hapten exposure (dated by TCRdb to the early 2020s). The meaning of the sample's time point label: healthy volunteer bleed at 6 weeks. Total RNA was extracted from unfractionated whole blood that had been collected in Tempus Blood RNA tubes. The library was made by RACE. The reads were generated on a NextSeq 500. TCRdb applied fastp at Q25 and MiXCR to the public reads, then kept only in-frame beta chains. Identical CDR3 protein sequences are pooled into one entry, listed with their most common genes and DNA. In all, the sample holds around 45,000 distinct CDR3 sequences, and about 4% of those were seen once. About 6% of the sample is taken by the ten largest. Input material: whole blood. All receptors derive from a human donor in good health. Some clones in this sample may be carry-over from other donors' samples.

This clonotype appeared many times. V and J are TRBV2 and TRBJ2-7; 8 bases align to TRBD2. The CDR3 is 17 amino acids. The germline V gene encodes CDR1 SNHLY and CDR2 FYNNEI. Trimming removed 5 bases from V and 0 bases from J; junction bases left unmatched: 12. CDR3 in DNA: TGTGCCAGCAGTCGAGGAGCGGGGGCTCGATACTCCTACGAGCAGTACTTC. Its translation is CASSRGAGARYSYEQYF.

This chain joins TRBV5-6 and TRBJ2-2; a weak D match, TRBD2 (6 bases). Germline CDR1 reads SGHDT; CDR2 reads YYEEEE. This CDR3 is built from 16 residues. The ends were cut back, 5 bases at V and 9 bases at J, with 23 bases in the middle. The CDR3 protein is CASRRALSGASRELFF. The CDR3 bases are TGTGCCAGCAGACGAGCGCTTAGCGGCGCCAGCAGGGAGCTGTTTTTT.

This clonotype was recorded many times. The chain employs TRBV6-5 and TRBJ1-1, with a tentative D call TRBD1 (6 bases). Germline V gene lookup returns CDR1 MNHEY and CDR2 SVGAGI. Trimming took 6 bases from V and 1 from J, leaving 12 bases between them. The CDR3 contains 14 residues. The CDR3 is CASRLQGGNTEAFF. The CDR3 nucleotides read TGTGCCAGCAGGCTACAAGGGGGGAACACTGAAGCTTTCTTT.

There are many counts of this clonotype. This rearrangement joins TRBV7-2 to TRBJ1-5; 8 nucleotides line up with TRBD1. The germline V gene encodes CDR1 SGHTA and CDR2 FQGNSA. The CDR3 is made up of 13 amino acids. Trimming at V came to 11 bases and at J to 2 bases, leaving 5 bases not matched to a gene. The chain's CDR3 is CASGQGGNQPQHF. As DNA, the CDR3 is TGTGCCTCTGGACAGGGAGGCAATCAGCCCCAGCATTTT.

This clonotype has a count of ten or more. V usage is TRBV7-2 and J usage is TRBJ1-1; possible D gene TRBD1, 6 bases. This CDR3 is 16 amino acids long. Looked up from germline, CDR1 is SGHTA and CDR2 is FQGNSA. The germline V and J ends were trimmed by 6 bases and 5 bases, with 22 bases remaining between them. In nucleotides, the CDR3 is TGTGCCAGCAGAGAGGTCTTGGGGGGGGCGAGGACTGAAGCTTTCTTT. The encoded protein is CASREVLGGARTEAFF.

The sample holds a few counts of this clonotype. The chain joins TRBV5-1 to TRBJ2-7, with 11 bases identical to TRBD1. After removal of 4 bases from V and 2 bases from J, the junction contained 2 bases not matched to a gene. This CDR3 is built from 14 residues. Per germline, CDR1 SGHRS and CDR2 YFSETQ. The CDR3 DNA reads TGCGCCAGCAGCAGGACAGGGGGCCCCTACGAGCAGTACTTC. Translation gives CASSRTGGPYEQYF.

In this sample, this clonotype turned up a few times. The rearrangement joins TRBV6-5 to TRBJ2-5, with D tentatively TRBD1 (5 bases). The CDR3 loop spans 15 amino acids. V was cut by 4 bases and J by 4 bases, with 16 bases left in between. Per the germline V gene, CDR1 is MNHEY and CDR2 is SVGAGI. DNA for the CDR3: TGTGCCAGCAGTTCGACATCAGGGTCGGCAGAGACCCAGTACTTC. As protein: CASSSTSGSAETQYF.

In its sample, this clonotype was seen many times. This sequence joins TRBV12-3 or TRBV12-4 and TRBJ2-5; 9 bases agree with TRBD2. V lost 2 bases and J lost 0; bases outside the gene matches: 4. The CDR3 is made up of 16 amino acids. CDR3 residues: CASSLWTSEYQETQYF. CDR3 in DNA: TGTGCCAGCAGTTTATGGACTAGCGAGTACCAAGAGACCCAGTACTTC.